These T cell receptor beta chains were read from a single sample in a study of cytomegalovirus exposure and HLA in healthy donors. Generated by immunoSEQ multiplex PCR, the TCRdb table keeps only in-frame clones and is missing some. Here the sample spans 150,000 to 200,000 clones, 75% to 80% being singletons. The sample taken for sequencing was PBMCs. These receptors originate from a man in his forties or fifties in good health and CMV-seropositive. The CDR3 runs from the conserved cysteine through the conserved F or W. The D gene is left open where the match is weak. For some rows the clone size is stated as once, few or many, or as a class when expanded; others skip it.

clone size: few
D gene: TRBD2
J gene: TRBJ2-1
V gene: TRBV6-5
CDR3 DNA: TGTGCCAGCAGTGGACTAGCCTACAATGAGCAGTTCTTC
CDR3 protein: CASSGLAYNEQFF

clone size: few
D gene: TRBD2
J gene: TRBJ2-1
V gene: TRBV4-1
CDR3 DNA: TGCGCCAGCAGCCATTCCCCGACTAGCGGTAACAACAATGAGCAGTTCTTC
CDR3 protein: CASSHSPTSGNNNEQFF

clone size: -
D gene: TRBD1
J gene: TRBJ1-6
V gene: TRBV7-9
CDR3 DNA: TGTGCCAGCAGCCCGGGACAGGGGAATTCACCCCTCCACTTT
CDR3 protein: CASSPGQGNSPLHF

clone size: -
D gene: TRBD2
J gene: TRBJ2-1
V gene: TRBV11-3
CDR3 DNA: TGTGCCAGCAGCTTTAGCGGGGGGGCCAACAATGAGCAGTTCTTC
CDR3 protein: CASSFSGGANNEQFF

clone size: -
D gene: TRBD1
J gene: TRBJ1-6
V gene: TRBV5-1
CDR3 DNA: TGCGCCAGCAGCTTTAAACAGGGGTCCTATAATTCACCCCTCCACTTT
CDR3 protein: CASSFKQGSYNSPLHF

clone size: -
D gene: -
J gene: TRBJ2-3
V gene: TRBV5-1
CDR3 DNA: TGCGCCAGCAGCTTGGGTACGGGTTCTAGCACAGATACGCAGTATTTT
CDR3 protein: CASSLGTGSSTDTQYF

clone size: -
D gene: -
J gene: TRBJ1-3
V gene: TRBV5-4
CDR3 DNA: TGTGCCAGCAGACCTGGCGGAGTTGGAAACACCATATATTTT
CDR3 protein: CASRPGGVGNTIYF

clone size: -
D gene: -
J gene: TRBJ2-3
V gene: TRBV7-2
CDR3 DNA: TGTGCCAGCAGCTTAGCGGCGGGGACTTTAAGCACAGATACGCAGTATTTT
CDR3 protein: CASSLAAGTLSTDTQYF

clone size: -
D gene: TRBD1
J gene: TRBJ2-5
V gene: TRBV5-1
CDR3 DNA: TGCGCCAGCAGCTTGGCCCCCTCAGGGGGCGAGACCCAGTACTTC
CDR3 protein: CASSLAPSGGETQYF

clone size: once
D gene: -
J gene: TRBJ1-3
V gene: TRBV18
CDR3 DNA: TGTGCCAGCTCACCACCGGCAGTTCCTGGAAACACCATATATTTT
CDR3 protein: CASSPPAVPGNTIYF

clone size: once
D gene: -
J gene: TRBJ2-7
V gene: TRBV27
CDR3 DNA: TGTGCCAGCAGTTTCGACAGAGCCTACGAGCAGTACTTC
CDR3 protein: CASSFDRAYEQYF

clone size: -
D gene: -
J gene: TRBJ2-3
V gene: TRBV28
CDR3 DNA: TGTGCCAGCATTCCCCTGAGGCAAGATACGCAGTATTTT
CDR3 protein: CASIPLRQDTQYF

clone size: -
D gene: -
J gene: TRBJ1-4
V gene: TRBV28
CDR3 DNA: TGTGCCAGCAGTGGGGGGGCGAATGAAAAACTGTTTTTT
CDR3 protein: CASSGGANEKLFF

clone size: -
D gene: -
J gene: TRBJ2-3
V gene: TRBV5-4
CDR3 DNA: TGTGCCAGCAGCTTGGTCGGACAGCCCACAGATACGCAGTATTTT
CDR3 protein: CASSLVGQPTDTQYF

clone size: -
D gene: -
J gene: TRBJ1-2
V gene: TRBV9
CDR3 DNA: TGTGCCAGCAGCGTAGTGTCGGACTATGGCTACACCTTC
CDR3 protein: CASSVVSDYGYTF

clone size: -
D gene: -
J gene: TRBJ1-3
V gene: TRBV30
CDR3 DNA: TGTGCCTGGAGCTATAGCCGGGGAAACACCATATATTTT
CDR3 protein: CAWSYSRGNTIYF

clone size: -
D gene: TRBD2
J gene: TRBJ2-5
V gene: TRBV5-5
CDR3 DNA: TGTGCCAGCAGCCCGGGGACTAGCGGGTTCCAAGAGACCCAGTACTTC
CDR3 protein: CASSPGTSGFQETQYF

clone size: -
D gene: -
J gene: TRBJ2-2
V gene: TRBV5-1
CDR3 DNA: TGCGCCAGCAGCTTGGGGACATCTGGGGAGCTGTTTTTT
CDR3 protein: CASSLGTSGELFF

clone size: few
D gene: -
J gene: TRBJ1-2
V gene: TRBV9
CDR3 DNA: TGTGCCAGCAGCCCGCAGGGCATCTCTGACTATGGCTACACCTTC
CDR3 protein: CASSPQGISDYGYTF

clone size: -
D gene: TRBD1
J gene: TRBJ2-3
V gene: TRBV28
CDR3 DNA: TGTGCCAGCATCCTGGCCGCCGGGCAGGGGGCGAGGGCGGGCACAGATACGCAGTATTTT
CDR3 protein: CASILAAGQGARAGTDTQYF

clone size: few
D gene: TRBD1
J gene: TRBJ1-6
V gene: TRBV14
CDR3 DNA: TGTGCCAGCAGCCCAGACAGGGGCAAGTTGAAAGGCTATAATTCACCCCTCCACTTT
CDR3 protein: CASSPDRGKLKGYNSPLHF

clone size: -
D gene: -
J gene: TRBJ2-3
V gene: TRBV5-1
CDR3 DNA: TGCGCCAGCAGCCAGGAATGGGGGCGGAGTGGGACAGATACGCAGTATTTT
CDR3 protein: CASSQEWGRSGTDTQYF

clone size: -
D gene: TRBD1
J gene: TRBJ1-1
V gene: TRBV7-2
CDR3 DNA: TGTGCCAGCAGCCTCGGACAGGGAATGAACACTGAAGCTTTCTTT
CDR3 protein: CASSLGQGMNTEAFF

clone size: -
D gene: -
J gene: TRBJ1-2
V gene: TRBV19
CDR3 DNA: TGTGCCAGTAGCCCCGGAGGGTTGCATGGCTACACCTTC
CDR3 protein: CASSPGGLHGYTF

clone size: few
D gene: -
J gene: TRBJ1-1
V gene: TRBV7-9
CDR3 DNA: TGTTCCAGCAGCTTAGTTGCGGGGATAGGCACTGAAGCTTTCTTT
CDR3 protein: CSSSLVAGIGTEAFF

clone size: -
D gene: -
J gene: TRBJ1-5
V gene: TRBV15
CDR3 DNA: TGTGCCACCAGCAGAGATTCGCGGGGGCTACGGCAGCCCCAGCATTTT
CDR3 protein: CATSRDSRGLRQPQHF

clone size: -
D gene: -
J gene: TRBJ1-2
V gene: TRBV4-1
CDR3 DNA: TGCGCCAGCAGCCGAACTATCACCTACTATGGCTACACCTTC
CDR3 protein: CASSRTITYYGYTF